The rows below give T cell receptor beta chains drawn from one sample of a study of shared T cell receptors in the human thymus. The protocol was immunoSEQ multiplex PCR, while the TCRdb copy is restricted to in-frame clones and leaves out a portion. The table records approximately 400,000 clones, 95% of them present only once. The specimen was thymocytes. These receptors were collected from a human donor. Each CDR3 is given with its conserved first and last residue. D genes are given only for firm matches. The size of a clone is reported for some rows only, either as once, few or many, or as a class for expanded clones.

size	V	J	D	DNA	CDR3
.	TRBV28	TRBJ1-4	.	TGTGCCAGCAGTTTTTTCAGGGTGTCTTCTGAAAAACTGTTTTTT	CASSFFRVSSEKLFF
.	TRBV7-9	TRBJ1-1	TRBD1	TGTGCCAGCAGCGGGAAACAGGGGGGCGGGTTTGGCACTGAAGCTTTCTTT	CASSGKQGGGFGTEAFF
once	TRBV5-4	TRBJ2-7	TRBD2	TGTGCCAGCAGCAGCGGAGCCTATAGCGGGAGGGGCGAGCAGTACTTC	CASSSGAYSGRGEQYF
.	TRBV28	TRBJ1-1	.	TGTGCCAGCAGTTCAACGATGAACACTGAAGCTTTCTTT	CASSSTMNTEAFF
.	TRBV6-1	TRBJ2-7	.	TGTGCCAGCAGTGAATTCAGGGTCTACGAGCAGTACTTC	CASSEFRVYEQYF
.	TRBV9	TRBJ2-7	TRBD1	TGTGCCAGCAGCGCCACGACAGGGGGGGTCGACGAGCAGTACTTC	CASSATTGGVDEQYF
.	TRBV10-3	TRBJ2-1	.	TGTGCCATCAGTGACCCACGAGCTCGTAACAATGAGCAGTTCTTC	CAISDPRARNNEQFF
.	TRBV5-5	TRBJ1-4	.	TGTGCCAGCAGCTTGGAAACGACCGACACAACTAATGAAAAACTGTTTTTT	CASSLETTDTTNEKLFF
.	TRBV9	TRBJ1-2	TRBD1	TGTGCCAGCAGCGGTGAGGGGACAGGGGAAAATGGCTACACCTTC	CASSGEGTGENGYTF
once	TRBV4-3	TRBJ2-1	.	TGCGCCAGCGGCCAAGTCAGGGGACTAAACAATGAGCAGTTCTTC	CASGQVRGLNNEQFF
.	TRBV10-1	TRBJ2-1	.	TGCGCCGAGGAACGTGCGGAATGCTACAATGAGCAGTTCTTC	CAEERAECYNEQFF
.	TRBV25-1	TRBJ1-4	TRBD1	TGTGCCAGCAGCGACAGGGGGGACGAAAAACTGTTTTTT	CASSDRGDEKLFF
.	TRBV14	TRBJ2-5	TRBD2	TGTGCCAGCAGCCAAGATAAGACTAGCGGGAGGGCATCGGAGACCCAGTACTTC	CASSQDKTSGRASETQYF
.	TRBV28	TRBJ1-5	TRBD1	TGTGCCATCGGACAGGGGCACAATCAGCCCCAGCATTTT	CAIGQGHNQPQHF
.	TRBV5-4	TRBJ2-3	.	TGTGCCAGCAGCTTTTCGTCGGGAGCTAGCACAGATACGCAGTATTTT	CASSFSSGASTDTQYF
few	TRBV7-8	TRBJ2-1	TRBD2	TGTGCCAGCAGCTTACTGACTAGCGGGGTTAAACACAATGAGCAGTTCTTC	CASSLLTSGVKHNEQFF
once	TRBV15	TRBJ1-4	TRBD1	TGTGCCACCAGCAGGGACAGGGGGATTGAAAAACTGTTTTTT	CATSRDRGIEKLFF
.	TRBV7-3	TRBJ2-2	.	TGTGCCAGCAGCTTAGTCGGAGTGAACACCGGGGAGCTGTTTTTT	CASSLVGVNTGELFF
.	TRBV6-4	TRBJ2-7	TRBD2	TGTGCCAGCAGTGATCCGGGACTAGCGGGGCGGCCACCCTACGAGCAGTACTTC	CASSDPGLAGRPPYEQYF
.	TRBV27	TRBJ2-3	.	TGTGCCAGCAGTTCAGGACAGCCATCTAGCACAGATACGCAGTATTTT	CASSSGQPSSTDTQYF
.	TRBV7-9	TRBJ2-2	TRBD1	TGTGCCAGCAGCTTATCGGGACAGGGGCCCGGGGAGCTGTTTTTT	CASSLSGQGPGELFF
few	TRBV6-1	TRBJ1-1	TRBD1	TGTGCCAGCAGCCGACAGGGTTCGAACACTGAAGCTTTCTTT	CASSRQGSNTEAFF
.	TRBV7-9	TRBJ2-1	.	TGTGCCAGCACCCAACTTGGCCTGTGGGGTGGTCAGTTCTTC	CASTQLGLWGGQFF
.	TRBV9	TRBJ1-4	.	TGTGCCAGCAGCGATTTGGGTAATGAAAAACTGTTTTTT	CASSDLGNEKLFF
.	TRBV11-2	TRBJ2-5	.	TGTGCCAGCAGCTTAGATGGGCGAGAGACCCAGTACTTC	CASSLDGRETQYF
.	TRBV27	TRBJ1-5	TRBD1	TGTGCCAGCAGGTCCATCCAGGGGGGGCCCCAGGGGAGCAATCAGCCCCAGCATTTT	CASRSIQGGPQGSNQPQHF
.	TRBV7-9	TRBJ2-1	.	TGTGCCAGCAGCGTCCTAGGAGAAGGGGCAATTAATGAGCAGTTCTTC	CASSVLGEGAINEQFF
.	TRBV5-1	TRBJ2-2	TRBD2	TGCGCCAGCAGCGAACAACTAGCGGGAGAACCCACCGGGGAGCTGTTTTTT	CASSEQLAGEPTGELFF
.	TRBV7-9	TRBJ1-2	.	TGTGCCAGCAGCCCCGGGGCCAGGGGACTAAACTATGGCTACACCTTC	CASSPGARGLNYGYTF
.	TRBV4-2	TRBJ2-7	.	TGTGCCAGCAGCTTGGCCTCGAGGTGGGAATCCTACGAGCAGTACTTC	CASSLASRWESYEQYF
.	TRBV10-1	TRBJ2-7	TRBD1	TGCGCCAGCAGGGGGGACCCGGGACAGGGAGCCTACGAGCAGTACTTC	CASRGDPGQGAYEQYF
once	TRBV28	TRBJ2-3	TRBD2	TGTGCCAGCGGTAGGACTAGCGGGAGCACAGATACGCAGTATTTT	CASGRTSGSTDTQYF
.	TRBV27	TRBJ1-5	.	TGTGCCAGCAGTTCCGGGACACATCTACGAAGCAATCAGCCCCAGCATTTT	CASSSGTHLRSNQPQHF
.	TRBV20-1	TRBJ2-5	.	TGCAGTGCTCCTGGGGGGACCCAGTACTTC	CSAPGGTQYF
.	TRBV19	TRBJ2-1	.	TGTGCCAGTGGCCGCCCAACAGGGAACTTTCTCCCCAATGAGCAGTTCTTC	CASGRPTGNFLPNEQFF
.	TRBV28	TRBJ2-1	TRBD2	TGTGCCAGCAGTCCTGGGAGGGTTGGGAGTTTGCAGTTCTTC	CASSPGRVGSLQFF
.	TRBV5-5	TRBJ2-7	.	TGTGCCAGCCCCATCTCGGTGCAGTACTTC	CASPISVQYF
.	TRBV29-1	TRBJ1-5	.	TGCAGCGTTGACGAGGGGGAGGGCCAGCCCCAGCATTTT	CSVDEGEGQPQHF
.	TRBV18	TRBJ2-7	TRBD1	TGTGCCAGCTCACCAACGACAGGGAGATCCCTGGCCTACGAGCAGTACTTC	CASSPTTGRSLAYEQYF
.	TRBV7-8	TRBJ1-2	.	TGTGCCAGCAGCTTAAGGGCCAACAGCATCCCCTATGGCTACACCTTC	CASSLRANSIPYGYTF
.	TRBV7-2	TRBJ2-5	TRBD1	TGTGCCAGCAGCTTACCCAACCCGGGACAGGGGGAGGAGACCCAGTACTTC	CASSLPNPGQGEETQYF
.	TRBV4-1	TRBJ2-5	TRBD1	TGCGCCAGCAGCCAAGGAGAGACAGGGCAAGGGACCCAGTACTTC	CASSQGETGQGTQYF
.	TRBV29-1	TRBJ2-2	.	TGCAGCGCCGAAGACAGTAACACCGGGGAGCTGTTTTTT	CSAEDSNTGELFF
few	TRBV7-9	TRBJ1-2	.	TGTGCCAGCAGCCATCCGGTTTGGGGCTATGGCTACACCTTC	CASSHPVWGYGYTF
once	TRBV14	TRBJ2-5	.	TGTGCCAGCAGCCTCACCCGAGGGGCGGAGACCCAGTACTTC	CASSLTRGAETQYF
once	TRBV27	TRBJ2-2	.	TGTGCCAGCAGTTTAGTAGTCGGGAACACCGGGGAGCTGTTTTTT	CASSLVVGNTGELFF
.	TRBV28	TRBJ1-1	.	TGTGCCAGCAGTTACCCGATAGGGTGGGACACTGAAGCTTTCTTT	CASSYPIGWDTEAFF
few	TRBV30	TRBJ1-1	TRBD1	TGTGCCTGGGGGGACAGTCTGGAAACTGAAGCTTTCTTT	CAWGDSLETEAFF
.	TRBV5-1	TRBJ2-2	.	TGCGCCAGCAGCCCCCAAGAAGGGCAGGGCGGCGGGGAGCTGTTTTTT	CASSPQEGQGGGELFF